This T cell receptor (beta chain) was identified in a study of CD8 T cells in ankylosing spondylitis. Each CDR3 protein is one row after TCRdb ran MiXCR on the 5' RACE reads. The data show a few hundred thousand distinct CDR3 sequences, 20% to 25% seen once. This clonotype appeared many times. Antigen specificity is unknown. The CDR3 consists of 16 residues. The ends lost 4 bases at V and 5 bases at J; junction bases unmatched: 9. The germline gives CDR1 ENHRY, CDR2 SYGVKD. Notes on the study in general: A motif of eight or nine highly homologous TCR beta variants was seen as apparently characteristic of ankylosing spondylitis blood.

The genes are TRBV10-3 and TRBJ2-2; 8 bases fit TRBD2. This sequence was found in a male donor with ankylosing spondylitis. Source material: blood, either unsorted or a sorted T cell fraction (not recorded which). The CDR3 DNA reads TGTGCCATCAGTGCCTCACTAGCGGACGGGACCGGGGAGCTGTTTTTT. Translated, it gives CAISASLADGTGELFF.